This TCR beta chain was captured by sequencing in a study of OX40 agonist ivuxolimab in advanced cancers. Turning to the study itself: The drug used for patients, ivuxolimab, was an agonistic anti-OX40 (CD134) antibody. Previous treatment with anti-PD-1, anti-PD-L1 or anti-CTLA-4 therapy was allowed; about 40% had received some. Hepatocellular carcinoma, melanoma, renal cell or head and neck cancer occurred in dose-escalation patients.

Germline V gives CDR1 LNHDA, CDR2 SQIVND (reference sequence). The CDR3 is made up of 13 amino acids. The junction had 10 bases not matched to a gene; V was cut back by 7 bases and J by 8 bases. This clone has a single count. Its target is unknown. General study points: Clonal expansion by week 6 occurred in CD4+ and CD8+ blood T cells (at 0.1 to 3.0 mg/kg).

Clones were sequenced by immunoSEQ multiplex PCR, and TCRdb holds only the in-frame ones, with some missing. The data contain roughly 100,000 clones, 90% to 95% of them seen just once; the ten biggest clones take up 0.81%. The V and J genes are TRBV19 and TRBJ1-1, with TRBD1 matching 7 bases. Sequencing used CD4+ or CD8+ T cells sorted from blood, obtained in a trial of the OX40 agonist ivuxolimab. This receptor was taken from an adult with an advanced solid tumor such as melanoma, head and neck, liver or kidney cancer. The CDR3 DNA follows: TGTGCCAGTAATCGTCCCGGGACAGTAGAAGCTTTCTTT. Residues: CASNRPGTVEAFF.